This is a list of T cell receptor beta chains from one sample in a study of cytomegalovirus exposure and HLA in healthy donors. TCRdb keeps only in-frame clones here, not all; method: immunoSEQ multiplex PCR. The repertoire holds about 100,000 clones, with about 77% as singletons. Material for sequencing was PBMCs. The receptors here all came from a woman between 50 and 59 years old in good health and CMV-seropositive. Each CDR3 is given without its conserved first and last residue.

CDR3aa	v_gene	j_gene
ASSAISGANVLT	TRBV2	TRBJ2-6
AILGGTEAF	TRBV19	TRBJ1-1
ASGFEGGSLNTEAF	TRBV12-5	TRBJ1-1
ASRLTGEPNYGYT	TRBV6-4	TRBJ1-2
ASSLGLPDQPQH	TRBV7-2	TRBJ1-5
ASSQSGSRGNTIY	TRBV7-8	TRBJ1-3
ASSESEGSSYNEQF	TRBV10-1	TRBJ2-1
ASSPGLQETQY	TRBV5-4	TRBJ2-5
ASSPTQLSQGEQY	TRBV18	TRBJ2-7
ASSSTGSDYGYT	TRBV5-1	TRBJ1-2
ASSQDSPYGYT	TRBV5-5	TRBJ1-2
ASSLAGYNEQF	TRBV6-1	TRBJ2-1
ASSGLTDTQY	TRBV6-1	TRBJ2-3
AWSPGIPGNQPQH	TRBV30	TRBJ1-5
ASSPGGTLGETQY	TRBV5-1	TRBJ2-5
ASKLAGGHEQY	TRBV7-9	TRBJ2-7
AISESKIGGDNEQF	TRBV10-3	TRBJ2-1
ASSAGGPVSSYEQY	TRBV5-6	TRBJ2-7
ASSSNSYEQY	TRBV6-1	TRBJ2-7
ASIPGGGRTEAF	TRBV27	TRBJ1-1
ASSESGYSTDTQY	TRBV2	TRBJ2-3
ASSLRTMDEQF	TRBV5-1	TRBJ2-1
ACVGLAGEYEQY	TRBV30	TRBJ2-7
ASSLRTSGFDEQF	TRBV11-2	TRBJ2-1
ATKRGENTEAF	TRBV5-1	TRBJ1-1
ASLSGVRGDPYGYT	TRBV5-6	TRBJ1-2
ASSSPGQQLIYGYT	TRBV6-6	TRBJ1-2
ATSRDLGLYEQY	TRBV15	TRBJ2-7
ASSTQTGFGEKLF	TRBV28	TRBJ1-4
ASSETAGGLNTEAF	TRBV2	TRBJ1-1